This T cell receptor beta chain appears in the sequencing data of a study of T cell repertoires in ileal Crohn's disease. Study background: Biopsies of inflamed ileum from the surgical specimen form M0 samples. Findings of the study overall: All patients with clonality above 26.8% had endoscopic recurrence.

Time point here: inflamed ileum from the surgical specimen. Concerning this clone: Its specificity is not known.

Germline V gene sequence: CDR1 SGHRS, CDR2 YFSETQ. This CDR3 contains 13 residues. V was cut by 0 bases and J by 4 bases, with 5 bases left in between. Profiling relied on immunoSEQ multiplex PCR, and the TCRdb table lists in-frame clones only, not all of them. The sample records 8,000 or so clones, around 85% being singletons. The source is an adult with Crohn's disease. Sequenced: ileal tissue. V and J are TRBV5-1 and TRBJ1-5; D is undetermined. The CDR3 reads CASSLAQNQPQHF. Written as DNA, the CDR3 is TGCGCCAGCAGCTTGGCTCAGAATCAGCCCCAGCATTTT. The entire variable domain, with the rest obtained from reference TRBV5-1 and TRBJ1-5, is as follows: KAGVTQTPRYLIKTRGQQVTLSCSPISGHRSVSWYQQTPGQGLQFLFEYFSETQRNKGNFPGRFSGRQFSNSRSEMNVSTLELGDSALYLCASSLAQNQPQHFGDGTRLSIL.